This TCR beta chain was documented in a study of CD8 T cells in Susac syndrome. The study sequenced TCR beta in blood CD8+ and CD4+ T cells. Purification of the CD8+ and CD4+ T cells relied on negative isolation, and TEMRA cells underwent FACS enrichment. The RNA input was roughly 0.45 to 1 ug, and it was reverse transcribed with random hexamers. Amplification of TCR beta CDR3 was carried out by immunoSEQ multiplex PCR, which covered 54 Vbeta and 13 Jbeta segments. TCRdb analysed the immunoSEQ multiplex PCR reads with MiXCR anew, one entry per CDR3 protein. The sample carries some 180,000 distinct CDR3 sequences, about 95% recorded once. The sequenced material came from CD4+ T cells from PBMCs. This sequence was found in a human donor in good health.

CDR3 amino acids: CATSRAVLADQETQYF. CDR3 bases: TGTGCCACCAGCAGAGCGGTCCTAGCGGACCAAGAGACCCAGTACTTC. V usage is TRBV15 and J usage is TRBJ2-5; 7 bases are shared with TRBD2. Trimming cost V 1 base and J 0 bases; bases outside gene matches: 5. Germline V gene lookup returns CDR1 LNHNV and CDR2 YYDKDF (reference sequence). This CDR3 is built from 16 residues.